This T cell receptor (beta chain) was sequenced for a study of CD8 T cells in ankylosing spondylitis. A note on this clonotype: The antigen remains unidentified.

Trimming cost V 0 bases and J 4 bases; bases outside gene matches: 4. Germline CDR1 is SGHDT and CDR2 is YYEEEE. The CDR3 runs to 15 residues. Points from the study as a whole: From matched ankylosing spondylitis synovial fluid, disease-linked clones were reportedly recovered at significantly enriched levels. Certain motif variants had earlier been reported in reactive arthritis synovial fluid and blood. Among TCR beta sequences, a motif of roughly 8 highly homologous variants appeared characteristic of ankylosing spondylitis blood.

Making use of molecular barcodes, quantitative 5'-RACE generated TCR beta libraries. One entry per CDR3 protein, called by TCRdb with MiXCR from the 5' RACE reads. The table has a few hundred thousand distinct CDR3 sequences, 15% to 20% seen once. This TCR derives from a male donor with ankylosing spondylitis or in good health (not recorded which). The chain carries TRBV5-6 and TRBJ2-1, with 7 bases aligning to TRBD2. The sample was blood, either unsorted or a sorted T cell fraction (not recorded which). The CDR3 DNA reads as TGTGCCAGCAGCTTGGCTCCTAGCGGATACAATGAGCAGTTCTTC. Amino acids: CASSLAPSGYNEQFF.